This T cell receptor beta chain stems from a study of cytomegalovirus exposure and HLA in healthy donors. Study-wide findings and caveats: Apart from CMV serostatus, no immune exposure information was available. Sequences of the TCR beta chain were said to predict the HLA-A and HLA-B alleles of most subjects accurately. Cytomegalovirus status was reportedly diagnosed by the classifier with high specificity and sensitivity. An analysis was carried out at a later point. It showed that HLA-associated TCR beta chains were more clonally expanded than equally common non-associated chains.

Vbeta (60) and Jbeta (13) primers were used in the PCR. This table comes from immunoSEQ multiplex PCR, and its TCRdb copy is limited to in-frame clones, with some not included. Of about 200,000 clones listed, over 75% are singletons. Remarks on this clone: The antigen is undetermined.

CDR3 length equals 13 residues. Per the germline V gene, CDR1 is LNHDA and CDR2 is SQIVND (reference sequence). V gave up 3 bases and J gave up 14 bases; unmatched junction bases: 10. J is TRBJ1-2 and V is TRBV19, with 9 bases lining up with TRBD1. The TCR was taken from a man younger than 30 in good health and CMV-seronegative. The material sequenced was PBMCs. Here the CDR3 reads CASSITGQGSITF. CDR3 nucleotides: TGTGCCAGTAGTATTACGGGACAGGGCTCAATAACCTTC.